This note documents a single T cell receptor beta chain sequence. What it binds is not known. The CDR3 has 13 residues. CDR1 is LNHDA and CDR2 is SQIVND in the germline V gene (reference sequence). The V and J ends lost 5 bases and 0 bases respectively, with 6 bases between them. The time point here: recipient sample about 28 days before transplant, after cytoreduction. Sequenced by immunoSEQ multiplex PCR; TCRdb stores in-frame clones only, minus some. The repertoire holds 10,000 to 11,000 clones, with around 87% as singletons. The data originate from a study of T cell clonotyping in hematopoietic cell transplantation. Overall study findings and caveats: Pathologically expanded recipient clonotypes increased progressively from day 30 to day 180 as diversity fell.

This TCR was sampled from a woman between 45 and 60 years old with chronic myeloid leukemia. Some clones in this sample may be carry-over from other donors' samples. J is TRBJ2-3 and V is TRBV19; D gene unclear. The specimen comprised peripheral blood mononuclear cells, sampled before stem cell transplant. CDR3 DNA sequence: TGTGCCAGTAGTGTGGCTAGCACAGATACGCAGTATTTT. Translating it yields CASSVASTDTQYF.